The T cell receptor (beta chain) under discussion was sequenced for a study of vaccination and CD4 T cells after COVID-19. A note on this clonotype: Antigen unknown.

The assay that was used to sequence DNA from cultured CD4+ T cells was the Oncomine TCR Beta short-read assay. TCRdb analysed the PCR reads with MiXCR anew, one entry per CDR3 protein. The sample comprises some 10,000 distinct CDR3 sequences, almost 65% of which are singletons, and about a third rests with the top ten. This sample's treatment: approximately 11-day PBMC culture with coronavirus spike peptide pools or control peptides (ViraFEST assay). The CDR3 covers 16 residues. V dropped 3 bases and J dropped 8 bases, with 22 bases sitting between them. Sample: CD4+ T cells from blood, cultured in vitro. The sequence was obtained from a human donor who had recovered from COVID-19. The V call is TRBV12-3 or TRBV12-4, the J call TRBJ1-2; TRBD1 is a possible D gene (5 bases). The CDR3 DNA sequence: TGTGCCAGCAGTTTCCTTTCTGGGGGGTCGCTTGGGGGCTACACCTTC. This gives the protein CASSFLSGGSLGGYTF.